What follows are 9 T cell receptor beta chains derived from one specimen sequenced in a study of Ad26.COV2.S vaccination and SARS-CoV-2 variants. Some clones are missing from TCRdb's copy, which holds only in-frame ones; the method was immunoSEQ multiplex PCR. The data hold about 320,000 clones, with around 81% observed a single time. As to treatment: roughly 19 received Ad26.COV2.S at low or high dose, single or two shots; about 5 received placebo; per-sample allocation not given. Vaccine and placebo recipients were sampled on day 63 after the first injection. The sample here was peripheral blood, taken in a trial of Ad26.COV2.S vaccine versus placebo. Every receptor here comes from a person between 18 and 65 years old who received the Ad26.COV2.S COVID-19 vaccine or a placebo.

The chain carries TRBV20-1 and TRBJ2-3; 9 bases fit TRBD2. The CDR3 runs 14 residues. From germline, CDR1 is DFQATT and CDR2 SNEGSKA (reference sequence). V dropped 3 bases and J dropped 2; count of bases not matched to a gene: 3. The CDR3 DNA is TGCAGTGCTAGTCTAGCGGGGAACACAGATACGCAGTATTTT. It codes for CSASLAGNTDTQYF.

In this sample, this clone turned up once. The chain has TRBV27 and TRBJ2-4; weak D call: TRBD2 (6 bases). Germline loops: CDR1 MNHEY, CDR2 SMNVEV (reference sequence). This CDR3 spans 14 amino acids. The V end lost 4 bases, the J end lost 6 bases, and 13 bases lay between the germline ends. This CDR3 reads CASSWGGDANIQYF. For the CDR3, the DNA is TGTGCCAGCAGTTGGGGCGGGGACGCAAACATTCAGTACTTC.

The chain employs TRBV27 and TRBJ1-2; D is unclear. The CDR3 totals 15 residues. V gave up 3 bases and J gave up 0 bases, with 11 bases separating them. Germline assignment: CDR1 MNHEY and CDR2 SMNVEV (reference sequence). CDR3 protein: CASSLAPLANYGYTF. CDR3 nucleotide sequence: TGTGCCAGCAGTTTGGCCCCCCTAGCTAACTATGGCTACACCTTC.

The chain employs TRBV11-1 and TRBJ2-7; D unresolved. CDR3 size: 12 residues. Germline V gives CDR1 SGHAT, CDR2 FQDESV (reference sequence). With 2 bases removed from V and 6 bases from J, the gap between germline ends came to 8 bases. The CDR3 spells CASSLYWGEQYF. As DNA, the CDR3 is TGTGCCAGCAGCTTATATTGGGGCGAGCAGTACTTC.

The CDR3 reads CASSSAQQGNEQYF. CDR3 nucleotides: TGTGCCAGCAGTTCGGCACAGCAAGGCAACGAGCAGTACTTC. The rearrangement links TRBV28 to TRBJ2-7; D not certain. The germline V gene has CDR1 MDHEN and CDR2 SYDVKM. V lost 4 bases and J 5 bases, leaving 15 bases between the germline ends. This CDR3 spans 14 amino acids.

This rearrangement joins TRBV28 to TRBJ2-7, with TRBD2 matching 11 bases. Losses at the gene ends were 2 bases for V and 0 bases for J; bases not matched to a gene: 9. The CDR3 spans 18 residues. CDR1 MDHEN and CDR2 SYDVKM come from the germline V gene. CDR3 nucleotides: TGTGCCAGCAGTTTAACTAGCGGGGGCGATAGAAACTCCTACGAGCAGTACTTC. Encoded protein: CASSLTSGGDRNSYEQYF.

The chain carries TRBV11-1 and TRBJ2-5; a possible D gene is TRBD1 (6 bases). The germline V and J ends were trimmed by 6 bases and 1 base, with 12 bases remaining between them. The CDR3 is 14 residues long. Germline V gene lookup returns CDR1 SGHAT and CDR2 FQDESV (reference sequence). The CDR3 loop is CASSYRDTQETQYF. The CDR3 DNA reads TGTGCCAGCAGTTACCGGGACACCCAAGAGACCCAGTACTTC.

The CDR3 spells CASSVAPFSGNTIYF. The CDR3, as DNA: TGTGCCAGCAGCGTAGCGCCGTTCTCTGGAAACACCATATATTTT. The rearrangement joins TRBV9 to TRBJ1-3; D gene ambiguous. V was clipped by 0 bases and J by 0 bases, with 7 bases between them. From germline, CDR1 is SGDLS and CDR2 YYNGEE. The CDR3 is 15 amino acids.

This chain links TRBV5-6 with TRBJ2-7, with TRBD1 matching over 7 bases. Looked up from germline, CDR1 is SGHDT and CDR2 is YYEEEE. V lost 5 bases to trimming and J lost 3 bases; unmatched junction nucleotides: 5. The CDR3 covers 13 residues. In DNA, the CDR3 is TGTGCCAGCAGGCGACAGGGCCTCTACGAGCAGTACTTC. Amino acids: CASRRQGLYEQYF. Full variable domain (missing parts from reference TRBV5-6 and TRBJ2-7): DAGVTQSPTHLIKTRGQQVTLRCSPKSGHDTVSWYQQALGQGPQFIFQYYEEEERQRGNFPDRFSGHQFPNYSSELNVNALLLGDSALYLCASRRQGLYEQYFGPGTRLTVT.